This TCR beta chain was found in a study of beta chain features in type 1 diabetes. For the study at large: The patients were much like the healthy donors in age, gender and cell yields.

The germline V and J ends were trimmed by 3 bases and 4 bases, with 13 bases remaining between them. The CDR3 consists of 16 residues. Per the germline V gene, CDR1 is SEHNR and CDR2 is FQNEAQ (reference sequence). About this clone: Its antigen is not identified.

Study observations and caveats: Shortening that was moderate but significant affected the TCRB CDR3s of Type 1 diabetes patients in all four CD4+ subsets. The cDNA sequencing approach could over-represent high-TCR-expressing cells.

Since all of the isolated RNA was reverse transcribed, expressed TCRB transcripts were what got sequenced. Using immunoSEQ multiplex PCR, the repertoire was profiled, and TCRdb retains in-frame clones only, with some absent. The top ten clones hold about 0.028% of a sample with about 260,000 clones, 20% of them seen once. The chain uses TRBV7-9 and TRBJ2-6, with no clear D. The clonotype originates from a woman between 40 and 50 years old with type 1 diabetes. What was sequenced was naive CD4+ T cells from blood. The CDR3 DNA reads TGTGCCAGCAGCTTTGAACGCCACATAGGGGCCAACGTCCTGACTTTC. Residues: CASSFERHIGANVLTF.